The entry that follows covers one T cell receptor beta chain sequence. Its antigen is unidentified. The identical CDR3 is also encoded by other nucleotide sequences in the sample. Expressed TCRB transcripts were sequenced because the entire RNA isolate underwent reverse transcription. Libraries were prepared by immunoSEQ multiplex PCR; TCRdb keeps only in-frame clonotypes and omits some of them. The table has a few hundred thousand clones, 14% seen once. The sample originates from a study of beta chain features in type 1 diabetes. Study overall: Age, gender and cell yields were similar between patients and healthy donors. Findings and caveats of the study: Among all four CD4+ subsets, Type 1 diabetes patients had TCRB CDR3s that were moderately but significantly shorter.

The V end was cut by 0 bases, the J end by 7 bases, with 3 bases between. The CDR3 covers 11 residues. The germline V gene has CDR1 SQVTM and CDR2 ANQGSEA. Sequences were obtained from central memory CD4+ T cells from blood. The rearrangement links TRBV29-1 to TRBJ1-4; D is uncertain. The clonotype comes from a man aged 25 to 45 in good health. The CDR3 sequence is CSVEEFEKLFF. The CDR3 DNA follows: TGCAGCGTTGAAGAGTTTGAAAAACTGTTTTTT.